These T cell receptor beta chains were read from a single sample in a study of chemoradiotherapy in HPV16-positive cancers. Generated by immunoSEQ multiplex PCR, the TCRdb table keeps only in-frame clones and is missing some. The data contain more than 9,000 clones, nearly 90% of them singletons. The sample was collected from a patient who underwent chemoradiotherapy. The receptor source for this set is a human donor with HPV-associated anogenital cancer. The CDR3 runs from the conserved cysteine through the conserved F or W. The D gene is left open where the match is weak. Some rows have no size entry. The others give once, few or many, or a class for an expanded clone.

J,D,V,size,CDR3,DNA
TRBJ2-2,-,TRBV7-7,-,CASRKTGTPEKNTGELFF,TGTGCCAGCAGGAAAACCGGGACCCCCGAAAAAAACACCGGGGAGCTGTTTTTT
TRBJ2-1,TRBD2,TRBV7-2,-,CASSPRLAGSYNEQFF,TGTGCCAGCAGCCCCCGTCTAGCGGGGTCCTACAATGAGCAGTTCTTC
TRBJ1-4,TRBD1,TRBV2,-,CASSTGGVDEKLFF,TGTGCCAGCAGTACAGGGGGCGTTGATGAAAAACTGTTTTTT
TRBJ2-3,-,TRBV29-1,-,CSVAWSGDTQYF,TGCAGCGTTGCCTGGTCGGGAGATACGCAGTATTTT
TRBJ1-5,-,TRBV6-5,-,CASSYSSNQPQHF,TGTGCCAGCAGTTACTCTAGCAATCAGCCCCAGCATTTT
TRBJ1-6,-,TRBV7-6,-,CASSPPSSPLHF,TGTGCCAGCAGCCCACCCTCTTCACCCCTCCACTTT
TRBJ1-1,-,TRBV21-1,once,CASSLPGQRNTEAFF,TGTGCCAGCAGCCTCCCCGGTCAAAGGAACACTGAAGCTTTCTTT
TRBJ2-1,-,TRBV7-3,-,CASSHQIAGSGMGEQFF,TGTGCCAGCAGCCACCAGATCGCGGGATCAGGTATGGGTGAGCAGTTCTTC
TRBJ2-3,-,TRBV6-5,-,CASSYSLGSTDTQYF,TGTGCCAGCAGTTACTCTCTCGGAAGCACAGATACGCAGTATTTT
TRBJ2-1,-,TRBV7-2,-,CASSLGGGYNEQFF,TGTGCCAGCAGCTTAGGGGGCGGGTACAATGAGCAGTTCTTC
TRBJ1-3,-,TRBV7-2,-,CASSLAFGNTIYF,TGTGCCAGCAGCTTAGCTTTTGGAAACACCATATATTTT
TRBJ2-7,-,TRBV27,-,CASSLVHGDEQYF,TGTGCCAGCAGTTTAGTTCACGGGGACGAGCAGTACTTC
TRBJ2-7,-,TRBV5-4,-,CASRSAGTYEQYF,TGTGCCAGCAGATCGGCAGGGACGTACGAGCAGTACTTC
TRBJ1-2,-,TRBV9,-,CASSDRVGGYTF,TGTGCCAGCAGCGACAGGGTTGGTGGCTACACCTTC
TRBJ1-5,TRBD1,TRBV27,-,CASYTGVRQPQHF,TGTGCCAGCTATACAGGGGTTCGTCAGCCCCAGCATTTT
TRBJ1-5,-,TRBV12-5,-,CASGFRQLWGSNSNQPQHF,TGTGCTAGTGGTTTTCGCCAACTCTGGGGTTCCAATAGCAATCAGCCCCAGCATTTT
TRBJ1-1,TRBD1,TRBV2,-,CASSDRGRAAFF,TGTGCCAGCAGCGACAGGGGGAGGGCAGCTTTCTTT
TRBJ2-4,TRBD1,TRBV5-1,-,CASSLGDRGNIQYF,TGCGCCAGCAGCTTGGGGGACAGGGGAAACATTCAGTACTTC
TRBJ1-3,-,TRBV5-6,-,CASSAGVGDSGNTIYF,TGTGCCAGCAGCGCTGGGGTGGGGGACTCTGGAAACACCATATATTTT
TRBJ1-3,TRBD1,TRBV10-3,-,CAIKRTGAGGNTIYF,TGTGCCATCAAGCGGACAGGGGCTGGCGGAAACACCATATATTTT
TRBJ2-7,-,TRBV6-6,-,CASTRGGSRAYEQYF,TGTGCCAGCACCCGTGGGGGGAGTCGGGCCTACGAGCAGTACTTC
TRBJ2-7,TRBD1,TRBV19,-,CASPRGQVSEYEQYF,TGTGCCTCCCCACGGGGACAGGTTAGCGAGTACGAGCAGTACTTC
TRBJ2-5,TRBD2,TRBV30,once,CAWGPGTTEETQYF,TGTGCCTGGGGACCCGGGACTACCGAAGAGACCCAGTACTTC
TRBJ1-1,-,TRBV19,-,CASSWRTEAFF,TGTGCCAGTAGTTGGCGCACTGAAGCTTTCTTT
TRBJ2-7,TRBD1,TRBV6-6,-,CASTPILDRGNEQYF,TGTGCCAGCACCCCCATTTTGGACAGGGGGAACGAGCAGTACTTC
TRBJ2-3,-,TRBV25-1,-,CASSEGRSDTQYF,TGTGCCAGCAGTGAAGGAAGGTCAGATACGCAGTATTTT
TRBJ2-6,TRBD1,TRBV10-3,-,CAISEWGQGVSAGANVLTF,TGTGCCATCAGTGAGTGGGGACAGGGGGTTTCGGCTGGGGCCAACGTCCTGACTTTC
TRBJ2-7,-,TRBV5-8,-,CASSLAPTLEQYF,TGTGCCAGCAGCTTGGCCCCAACCCTCGAGCAGTACTTC
TRBJ1-3,-,TRBV5-1,-,CASSPFTQALSGNTIYF,TGCGCCAGCAGCCCGTTCACGCAGGCACTCTCTGGAAACACCATATATTTT
TRBJ2-2,-,TRBV5-4,-,CASSLGDRTNTGELFF,TGTGCCAGCAGCTTGGGCGACAGGACGAACACCGGGGAGCTGTTTTTT
TRBJ2-2,-,TRBV4-2,-,CASSQGALNTGELFF,TGTGCCAGCAGCCAAGGGGCCTTAAACACCGGGGAGCTGTTTTTT
TRBJ1-2,-,TRBV6-5,-,CASSYLTGINYGYTF,TGTGCCAGCAGTTACCTGACCGGGATTAACTATGGCTACACCTTC
TRBJ1-1,TRBD1,TRBV5-4,-,CASSKAGQPDTEAFF,TGTGCCAGCAGCAAAGCGGGACAGCCAGACACTGAAGCTTTCTTT
TRBJ2-1,TRBD2,TRBV7-9,-,CASSPGGATSGPWDEQFF,TGTGCCAGCAGCCCCGGAGGCGCGACTAGCGGGCCTTGGGATGAGCAGTTCTTC
TRBJ1-5,TRBD1,TRBV25-1,few,CASSGSGQGNQPQHF,TGTGCCAGCAGTGGATCGGGACAGGGAAATCAGCCCCAGCATTTT
TRBJ1-2,-,TRBV5-6,few,CASSSPPWDGYTF,TGTGCCAGCAGCTCTCCCCCCTGGGATGGCTACACCTTC
TRBJ1-2,TRBD1,TRBV11-3,-,CASSLLGTGFNYGYTF,TGTGCCAGCAGCTTATTGGGGACAGGCTTTAACTATGGCTACACCTTC